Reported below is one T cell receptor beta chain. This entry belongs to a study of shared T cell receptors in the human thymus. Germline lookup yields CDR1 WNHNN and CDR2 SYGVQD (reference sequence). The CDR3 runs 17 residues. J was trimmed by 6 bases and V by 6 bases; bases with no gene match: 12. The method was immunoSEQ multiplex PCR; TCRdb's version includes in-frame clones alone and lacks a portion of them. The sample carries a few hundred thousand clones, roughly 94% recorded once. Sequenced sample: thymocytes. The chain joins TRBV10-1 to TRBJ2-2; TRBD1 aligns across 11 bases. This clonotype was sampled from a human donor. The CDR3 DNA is TGCGCCAGCAGGCTATCCCCTGGGACAGGGGGTCCCGGGGAGCTGTTTTTT. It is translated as CASRLSPGTGGPGELFF.